This TCR beta chain was obtained from a study of blood T cell repertoires in COVID-19. Methods used by the authors: Using reference gene primer amplification, nucleated cell counts were estimated. The data were produced by immunoSEQ multiplex PCR, yet TCRdb's version contains in-frame clones alone and is incomplete. D and trimming come from the DNA, and the V and J calls and clone size come from that table. The sample holds about 170,000 clones; roughly 85% are singletons and the top ten take around 20%. CDR1 is SGHAT, CDR2 FQNNGV, per germline. Trimming left V 3 bases short and J 5 bases short, with 11 bases between. The CDR3 has 14 residues. In its sample, this clone was seen many times. Recruits, aged about 18 to 90 years, lived in 25 or so US areas. Cohorts were determined from participant-reported clinical history.

The material sequenced was PBMCs or T cells enriched from blood (not recorded which). This TCR was recovered from a woman aged 70-85 years in a cohort exposed to, infected with or recovered from COVID-19 (not recorded which). This sequence joins TRBV11-2 and TRBJ2-1, with D possibly being TRBD2 (5 bases). CDR3 residues: CASSFRAGDNEQFF. The CDR3 nucleotides read TGTGCCAGCAGCTTTCGGGCGGGTGACAATGAGCAGTTCTTC.